The 21 T cell receptor beta chains below were found in one sample sequenced in a study of cytotoxic CD8 clonotypes in ibrutinib-treated CLL. Data came from immunoSEQ multiplex PCR; TCRdb stores just in-frame clones and leaves some out. The data show about 200,000 clones, 65% to 80% seen once. The input for sequencing was PBMCs, taken after 12 months of ibrutinib treatment. Every receptor here comes from a human donor with chronic lymphocytic leukemia.

CDR3 sequence reads: CASSARGRGVTEAFF. CDR3 in DNA: TGTGCCAGCAGCGCCAGGGGCAGGGGTGTCACTGAAGCTTTCTTT. This rearrangement joins TRBV9 to TRBJ1-1; D may be TRBD1 (6 bases). Germline values: CDR1 SGDLS, CDR2 YYNGEE. V was pared by 3 bases and J by 4 bases, with 16 bases between. This CDR3 is built from 15 residues.

This clone has a handful of counts. This chain links TRBV7-2 with TRBJ2-5, with D perhaps TRBD1 (5 bases). With 4 bases removed from V and 2 bases from J, the gap between germline ends came to 8 bases. The CDR3 is 13 amino acids. CDR1 is SGHTA and CDR2 is FQGNSA in the germline V gene. The CDR3 loop is CASSWGMQETQYF. CDR3 DNA sequence: TGTGCCAGCAGCTGGGGCATGCAAGAGACCCAGTACTTC. Based on the CDR3 plus reference TRBV7-2 and TRBJ2-5, the full variable domain is GAGVSQSPSNKVTEKGKDVELRCDPISGHTALYWYRQSLGQGLEFLIYFQGNSAPDKSGLPSDRFSAERTGGSVSTLTIQRTQQEDSAVYLCASSWGMQETQYFGPGTRLLVL.

This rearrangement joins TRBV2 to TRBJ1-6; tentatively, D is TRBD1 (5 bases). The CDR3 runs to 13 residues. V was trimmed by 8 bases and J by 7 bases, leaving 12 bases between them. Germline loops: CDR1 SNHLY, CDR2 FYNNEI. The CDR3 DNA is TGTGCCAGCGAGGAGACAGACAATTCACCCCTCCACTTT. Translating gives CASEETDNSPLHF.

V usage is TRBV28 and J usage is TRBJ2-4, with 9 bases fitting TRBD2. Germline CDR1 and CDR2: MDHEN and SYDVKM. This CDR3 region has 14 residues. V shed 5 bases and J 6 bases; nucleotides not matched to a gene: 5. CDR3 nucleotide sequence: TGTGCCAGCAGTCTCCTAGCGGGAACAAACATTCAGTACTTC. Its protein product is CASSLLAGTNIQYF.

The rearrangement joins TRBV11-2 to TRBJ1-1, with TRBD1 matching over 8 bases. The germline V gene has CDR1 SGHAT and CDR2 FQNNGV. V gave up 3 bases and J gave up 5 bases; unmatched junction bases: 8. CDR3 length equals 15 residues. The chain's CDR3 is CASSFPGQGKTEAFF. CDR3 DNA sequence: TGTGCCAGCAGCTTTCCCGGACAGGGAAAAACTGAAGCTTTCTTT.

The chain couples TRBV5-1 to TRBJ1-2; D perhaps matches TRBD1 (6 bases). Germline V gene data show CDR1 as SGHRS and CDR2 as YFSETQ. The V and J ends lost 2 bases and 9 bases respectively, with 20 bases between them. The CDR3 runs to 15 residues. In nucleotides, the CDR3 is TGCGCCAGCAGCTTAAACACAGGGACAACTATGAGCTACACCTTC. It encodes CASSLNTGTTMSYTF.

In its sample, this clone was seen a few times. The V call is TRBV4-1, the J call TRBJ1-5; no clear D. This CDR3 is 13 amino acids long. Germline CDR1 is MGHRA and CDR2 is YSYEKL. Trimming took 0 bases from V and 10 from J, leaving 10 bases between them. The CDR3 protein is CASSQDPVTPQHF. The CDR3 coding sequence is TGCGCCAGCAGCCAAGATCCAGTCACACCCCAGCATTTT.

The sample holds a few counts of this clone. The rearrangement joins TRBV28 to TRBJ2-5, with 12 bases matching TRBD2. The V segment lost 5 bases and the J segment 4 bases; nucleotides outside the gene matches: 5. The CDR3 is made up of 15 amino acids. The germline gives CDR1 MDHEN, CDR2 SYDVKM. This chain's CDR3 is CASSALLAGGETQYF. DNA of the CDR3: TGTGCCAGCAGTGCACTACTAGCGGGAGGAGAGACCCAGTACTTC.

This clone was observed once. The genes are TRBV5-4 and TRBJ1-4, with a possible D match to TRBD1 (6 bases). The germline V gene encodes CDR1 SGHNT and CDR2 YYREEE (reference sequence). There are 14 residues in the CDR3. V lost 2 bases to trimming and J lost 2 bases, with 7 bases between them. CDR3 DNA: TGTGCCAGCAGCTTTCAGGGGACTAATGAAAAACTGTTTTTT. This codes for CASSFQGTNEKLFF.

This clone was seen once. The chain is built from TRBV19 and TRBJ2-2, with 10 bases matching TRBD2. The CDR3 totals 16 residues. The germline CDR1 and CDR2 sequences are LNHDA and SQIVND (reference sequence). The V segment lost 5 bases and the J segment 6 bases; nucleotides outside the gene matches: 9. CDR3 sequence reads: CASSLGLAATAGELFF. The CDR3 coding sequence is TGTGCCAGTAGTCTCGGACTAGCGGCCACCGCCGGGGAGCTGTTTTTT.

This clone was seen once. This rearrangement joins TRBV4-3 to TRBJ1-3, with 7 bases that match TRBD1. Germline CDR1 LGHNA, CDR2 YSLEER. CDR3 size: 16 residues. After removal of 0 bases from V and 2 bases from J, the junction contained 4 bases not matched to a gene. This chain's CDR3 is CASSQDLTGPGNTIYF. The CDR3 DNA is TGCGCCAGCAGCCAAGATTTGACAGGGCCTGGAAACACCATATATTTT.

V is TRBV11-2 and J is TRBJ2-3; D gene ambiguous. The CDR3 is 13 residues long. Germline-derived CDR1 and CDR2 are SGHAT and FQNNGV. Trimming removed 5 bases from V and 11 bases from J, with 17 bases in between. The CDR3 nucleotides are TGTGCCAGCAGCGCTGTAGGGTTTGCAAGGCAGTATTTT. Translated, it gives CASSAVGFARQYF.

There are a few counts of this clone. The V call is TRBV6-4, the J call TRBJ1-2; no reliable D call. Germline values: CDR1 MRHNA, CDR2 SNTAGT. This CDR3 has 13 amino acids. The V end lost 9 bases, the J end lost 6 bases, and 17 bases lay between the germline ends. The chain's CDR3 is CASSPRGTDGYTF. CDR3 nucleotide sequence: TGTGCCAGTTCCCCTCGGGGAACGGATGGCTACACCTTC.

The chain couples TRBV2 to TRBJ2-3, with D perhaps TRBD1 or TRBD2 (5 bases each). From germline, CDR1 is SNHLY and CDR2 FYNNEI. V dropped 5 bases and J dropped 2 bases, with 11 bases sitting between them. CDR3 length: 14 residues. In nucleotides, the CDR3 is TGTGCCAGCAGTAAGATGGGGGACACAGATACGCAGTATTTT. As protein: CASSKMGDTDTQYF.

The chain employs TRBV29-1 and TRBJ2-2; D call uncertain. The germline CDR1 and CDR2 sequences are SQVTM and ANQGSEA. V was cut by 3 bases and J by 5 bases, with 13 bases left in between. The CDR3 is 14 amino acids. CDR3 DNA: TGCAGCGTTGAGTCAAGGTTGGGTACCGGGGAGCTGTTTTTT. It codes for CSVESRLGTGELFF.

The CDR3 loop is CASSSGTGGNRVGYTF. In DNA, the CDR3 is TGTGCCAGCAGTTCGGGGACAGGGGGAAATCGGGTTGGCTACACCTTC. The J gene is TRBJ1-2, the V gene TRBV27, with TRBD1 matching 11 bases. V dropped 4 bases and J dropped 7; count of bases not matched to a gene: 11. The CDR3 totals 16 residues. From germline, CDR1 is MNHEY and CDR2 SMNVEV (reference sequence).

This clone was observed a handful of times. The chain recombines TRBV9 with TRBJ2-1, with 12 bases fitting TRBD2. This CDR3 contains 17 residues. V shed 0 bases and J 9 bases; nucleotides not matched to a gene: 10. The germline V gene has CDR1 SGDLS and CDR2 YYNGEE. CDR3 loop: CASSVASGRVQRSEQFF. CDR3 coding DNA: TGTGCCAGCAGCGTAGCTAGCGGGAGGGTCCAAAGGAGTGAGCAGTTCTTC.

The J gene is TRBJ2-7, the V gene TRBV5-4; 7 positions match TRBD1. Per germline, CDR1 SGHNT and CDR2 YYREEE (reference sequence). This CDR3 contains 15 residues. V was clipped by 5 bases and J by 5 bases; unmatched bases: 13. CDR3: CASSSGQAGSDEQYF. CDR3 sequence (DNA): TGTGCCAGCAGTTCTGGACAGGCCGGTTCGGACGAGCAGTACTTC.

This chain connects TRBV13 to TRBJ1-1; 8 bases map to TRBD1. The V and J ends lost 4 bases and 1 base, in that order; junction bases with no gene match: 2. The CDR3 is 14 amino acids. CDR1 and CDR2 (germline): PRHDT, FYEKMQ (reference sequence). The CDR3 sequence: CASSYGTGNTEAFF. CDR3 DNA: TGTGCCAGCAGCTACGGGACAGGGAACACTGAAGCTTTCTTT.

This clone was observed a few times. CDR3 residues: CASSSLGQQPNTEAFF. The CDR3 nucleotides read TGTGCCAGCAGTTCCCTGGGACAGCAGCCGAACACTGAAGCTTTCTTT. The V and J genes are TRBV6-6 and TRBJ1-1; 7 nucleotides line up with TRBD1. CDR3 size: 16 residues. Germline assignment: CDR1 MNHNY and CDR2 SVGAGI (reference sequence). V trimming: 4 bases; J trimming: 1 base; junction bases outside the gene matches: 9.

The rearrangement joins TRBV29-1 to TRBJ1-3; D might be TRBD1 (6 bases). This CDR3 has 14 amino acids. Germline V lookup: CDR1 SQVTM, CDR2 ANQGSEA. Trimming stripped 4 bases from V and 5 bases from J, with 15 bases between. As DNA, the CDR3 is TGCAGCGTTGGAGGGGGATATGACCGAAACACCATATATTTT. Protein product: CSVGGGYDRNTIYF.